What follows are 21 T cell receptor beta chains derived from one specimen sequenced in a study of T cells after posttransplantation cyclophosphamide. TCRdb's table, derived via immunoSEQ multiplex PCR, lists solely in-frame clones and lacks some. The table lists 32,000 or so clones, roughly 89% of them singletons. The sequencing sample was made of PBMCs. These receptors all come from a woman in her thirties or forties with a blood cancer, CMV-positive, and with a related stem cell donor.

The chain recombines TRBV5-5 with TRBJ1-1; no definite D call. Trimming took off 1 base at V and 4 bases at J, with 8 bases between the two ends. Germline CDR1 SGHKS, CDR2 YYEKEE (reference sequence). The CDR3 is 13 residues long. The chain's CDR3 is CASSLLTLTEAFF. The CDR3 DNA reads as TGTGCCAGCAGCTTGCTAACCCTCACTGAAGCTTTCTTT.

CDR3 coding DNA: TGCGCCAGCAGCTTGGCCGGGACAGACATACTCACCGGGGAGCTGTTTTTT. This gives the protein CASSLAGTDILTGELFF. This sequence joins TRBV5-1 and TRBJ2-2, with 7 bases fitting TRBD1. CDR1 is SGHRS, CDR2 YFSETQ, per germline. Unmatched junction bases numbered 9, after V lost 0 bases and J lost 4 bases. There are 17 residues in the CDR3.

The genes are TRBV5-1 and TRBJ2-1; 12 positions match TRBD2. Losses at the gene ends were 3 bases for V and 7 bases for J; bases not matched to a gene: 8. This CDR3 is built from 16 residues. Looked up from germline, CDR1 is SGHRS and CDR2 is YFSETQ. The CDR3 protein is CASSYLAGGRRNEQFF. The CDR3 nucleotides read TGCGCCAGCAGCTATCTAGCGGGGGGGCGTAGGAATGAGCAGTTCTTC. The entire variable domain, with the rest obtained from reference TRBV5-1 and TRBJ2-1, is as follows: KAGVTQTPRYLIKTRGQQVTLSCSPISGHRSVSWYQQTPGQGLQFLFEYFSETQRNKGNFPGRFSGRQFSNSRSEMNVSTLELGDSALYLCASSYLAGGRRNEQFFGPGTRLTVL.

In the case of this clone: One end of the junction does not line up with germline, which may come from a read error. CDR3 in DNA: TGTGCTAGCAGCCCCCAGGGCATGAACACTGAAGCTTTCTTT. Its translation: CASSPQGMNTEAFF. The chain combines TRBV7-7 with TRBJ1-1, with D perhaps TRBD1 (5 bases). Germline V CDR1 and CDR2: SSHAT, FNYEAQ (reference sequence). This CDR3 has 14 amino acids.

The chain combines TRBV5-1 with TRBJ1-2; 7 nucleotides match TRBD1. V lost 1 base, J lost 4 bases, and 7 bases stayed unmatched. CDR1 SGHRS and CDR2 YFSETQ come from the germline V gene. CDR3 length: 15 residues. The CDR3 region is CASSLPGQVAYGYTF. CDR3 in DNA: TGCGCCAGCAGCTTGCCAGGACAGGTGGCCTATGGCTACACCTTC.

V is TRBV19 and J is TRBJ2-1; 8 nucleotides match TRBD2. The CDR3 consists of 16 residues. V was pared by 5 bases and J by 2 bases, with 8 bases of the junction left unmatched. Germline CDR1 and CDR2: LNHDA and SQIVND (reference sequence). For the CDR3, the DNA is TGTGCCAGTAGTCCCCGAGCGGGGGAACCCTACAATGAGCAGTTCTTC. It yields the protein CASSPRAGEPYNEQFF. The complete variable domain, with remaining parts taken from reference TRBV19 and TRBJ2-1, reads DGGITQSPKYLFRKEGQNVTLSCEQNLNHDAMYWYRQDPGQGLRLIYYSQIVNDFQKGDIAEGYSVSREKKESFPLTVTSAQKNPTAFYLCASSPRAGEPYNEQFFGPGTRLTVL.

This chain joins TRBV28 and TRBJ2-3; 7 bases agree with TRBD2. The CDR3 runs 14 residues. Germline V lookup: CDR1 MDHEN, CDR2 SYDVKM. Unmatched junction bases numbered 4, after V lost 6 bases and J lost 1 base. In DNA, the CDR3 is TGTGCCAGCAGGGGGGGGACCCGCACAGATACGCAGTATTTT. It is translated as CASRGGTRTDTQYF.

This chain uses TRBV5-4 with TRBJ2-7, with unresolved D. In germline, CDR1 is SGHNT, CDR2 YYREEE (reference sequence). Deletions cut 2 bases from V and 6 bases from J, with 9 bases between. The CDR3 covers 12 residues. CDR3 DNA: TGTGCCAGCAGCTTCCGGGTGGGCGAGCAGTACTTC. This codes for CASSFRVGEQYF.

The gene calls are TRBV7-9 and TRBJ1-1, with 8 bases identical to TRBD1. The CDR3 spans 16 residues. The V gene end was trimmed by 5 bases and the J gene end by 6 bases; junction bases not matched to a gene: 14. CDR1 is SEHNR, CDR2 FQNEAQ, per germline (reference sequence). The CDR3 sequence: CASSTSGTGVPSEAFF. Written as DNA, the CDR3 is TGTGCCAGCAGCACCTCCGGGACAGGTGTTCCATCTGAAGCTTTCTTT. Filled out from reference TRBV7-9 and TRBJ1-1, the complete variable domain reads DTGVSQNPRHKITKRGQNVTFRCDPISEHNRLYWYRQTLGQGPEFLTYFQNEAQLEKSRLLSDRFSAERPKGSFSTLEIQRTEQGDSAMYLCASSTSGTGVPSEAFFGQGTRLTVV.

The genes are TRBV7-3 and TRBJ2-2, with no clear D. V shed 5 bases and J shed 7 bases, with 11 bases lying between them. The CDR3 runs to 13 residues. CDR1 is SGHTA and CDR2 is FQGTGA in the germline V gene. CDR3 sequence: CASSPEGVGELFF. The CDR3 DNA follows: TGTGCCAGCAGCCCGGAAGGAGTCGGGGAGCTGTTTTTT. The full variable domain, rest sourced from reference TRBV7-3 and TRBJ2-2, is GAGVSQTPSNKVTEKGKYVELRCDPISGHTALYWYRQSLGQGPEFLIYFQGTGAADDSGLPNDRFFAVRPEGSVSTLKIQRTERGDSAVYLCASSPEGVGELFFGEGSRLTVL.

This clone was seen just once. The chain recombines TRBV25-1 with TRBJ1-5; D remains unclear. Trimming removed 5 bases from V and 0 bases from J, with 5 bases in between. CDR3 length: 13 amino acids. Germline V gene sequence: CDR1 MGHDK, CDR2 SYGVNS. The DNA for the CDR3 is TGTGCCAGCAGTACCAGTAGCAATCAGCCCCAGCATTTT. This codes for CASSTSSNQPQHF. Full variable domain (missing parts from reference TRBV25-1 and TRBJ1-5): EADIYQTPRYLVIGTGKKITLECSQTMGHDKMYWYQQDPGMELHLIHYSYGVNSTEKGDLSSESTVSRIRTEHFPLTLESARPSHTSQYLCASSTSSNQPQHFGDGTRLSIL.

CDR3 sequence (DNA): TGTGCCAGCAGTTACTCGGGAGGGAGGCATGGCTACACCTTC. This encodes CASSYSGGRHGYTF. V and J are TRBV6-6 and TRBJ1-2; no definite D call. This CDR3 spans 14 amino acids. The ends were cut back, 0 bases at V and 6 bases at J, with 11 bases in the middle. Germline V gene sequence: CDR1 MNHNY, CDR2 SVGAGI (reference sequence).

This sequence joins TRBV5-6 and TRBJ1-5, with TRBD1 as a possible D gene (5 bases). Per the germline V gene, CDR1 is SGHDT and CDR2 is YYEEEE. The CDR3 runs 15 residues. The V gene lost 0 bases and the J gene lost 4 bases, with 11 bases spanning the gap. CDR3 nucleotide sequence: TGTGCCAGCAGCTTGGGGGGACTGAGGAATCAGCCCCAGCATTTT. Protein product: CASSLGGLRNQPQHF.

The J gene is TRBJ2-1, the V gene TRBV14; 13 bases match TRBD2. V trimming: 4 bases; J trimming: 8 bases; junction bases outside the gene matches: 5. Germline lookup yields CDR1 SGHDN and CDR2 FVKESK. This CDR3 comprises 15 residues. CDR3 bases: TGTGCCAGCAGCCTCCGACTAGCGGGGGGCTATGAGCAGTTCTTC. As protein: CASSLRLAGGYEQFF.

The chain carries TRBV9 and TRBJ2-5; 9 bases fit TRBD1. This CDR3 region has 14 residues. V was pared by 3 bases and J by 5 bases, with 5 bases of the junction left unmatched. Germline assignment: CDR1 SGDLS and CDR2 YYNGEE. The CDR3 sequence is CASSARQGGETQYF. The DNA for the CDR3 is TGTGCCAGCAGCGCTAGACAGGGGGGCGAGACCCAGTACTTC.

The V and J genes are TRBV13 and TRBJ2-2, with a tentative D call TRBD2 (6 bases). Germline assignment: CDR1 PRHDT and CDR2 FYEKMQ (reference sequence). V gave up 5 bases and J gave up 6 bases, with 10 bases separating them. The CDR3 is made up of 13 amino acids. The CDR3 here is CASSPSGAGELFF. In DNA form, the CDR3 reads TGTGCCAGCAGCCCCTCGGGAGCCGGGGAGCTGTTTTTT.

The chain couples TRBV15 to TRBJ1-1; no firm D call. The CDR3 is made up of 16 amino acids. V was pared by 3 bases and J by 0 bases, with 14 bases between. Per the germline V gene, CDR1 is LNHNV and CDR2 is YYDKDF (reference sequence). CDR3 loop: CATSRGVTKLNTEAFF. In DNA form, the CDR3 reads TGTGCCACCAGCAGGGGTGTGACAAAGCTGAACACTGAAGCTTTCTTT.

V is TRBV19 and J is TRBJ2-3, with TRBD2 identical over 10 bases. This CDR3 is 15 amino acids long. Germline assignment: CDR1 LNHDA and CDR2 SQIVND (reference sequence). J lost 2 bases, V lost 9 bases, and 8 bases had no gene match. CDR3 sequence: CASSLAGETTDTQYF. The CDR3, as DNA: TGTGCCAGCAGCCTAGCGGGGGAGACCACAGATACGCAGTATTTT. Looking up the rest from reference TRBV19 and TRBJ2-3 gives the full variable domain: DGGITQSPKYLFRKEGQNVTLSCEQNLNHDAMYWYRQDPGQGLRLIYYSQIVNDFQKGDIAEGYSVSREKKESFPLTVTSAQKNPTAFYLCASSLAGETTDTQYFGPGTRLTVL.

V gene TRBV2 combines with J gene TRBJ2-5; possible D gene TRBD2, 6 bases. V was pared by 4 bases and J by 7 bases, with 13 bases between. Germline values: CDR1 SNHLY, CDR2 FYNNEI. The CDR3 runs to 13 residues. This chain's CDR3 is CASSVELGGTQYF. As DNA, the CDR3 is TGTGCCAGCAGTGTGGAACTGGGGGGGACCCAGTACTTC.

This chain links TRBV28 with TRBJ1-1; D remains unclear. The CDR3 totals 14 residues. V was trimmed by 6 bases and J by 1 base, leaving 12 bases between them. Looked up from germline, CDR1 is MDHEN and CDR2 is SYDVKM. The CDR3 reads CASSPWGGNTEAFF. In DNA, the CDR3 is TGTGCCAGCAGCCCGTGGGGAGGGAACACTGAAGCTTTCTTT.

The genes are TRBV11-3 and TRBJ2-5; D perhaps matches TRBD2 (7 bases). Trimming shortened V by 3 bases and J by 0 bases, and 14 bases separated the two germline ends. Germline V gene data show CDR1 as SGHNT and CDR2 as YENEEA. This CDR3 region has 16 residues. DNA for the CDR3: TGTGCCAGCAGCTTGGGGCGGGGGCTTAACCAAGAGACCCAGTACTTC. Translation gives CASSLGRGLNQETQYF.